This is a list of T cell receptor beta chains from one sample in a study of blood T cell repertoires in COVID-19. TCRdb's copy holds only in-frame clones and misses some; the assay was immunoSEQ multiplex PCR. Of about 260,000 clones in the sample, around four fifths are singletons; the top ten hold roughly 4%. Material: peripheral blood. The receptors were sampled from a man aged 60 to 75 with acute or convalescent COVID-19. Both conserved end residues are part of each CDR3. A D gene is named only where the DNA matches it firmly. A clone size is listed for some rows: how often the clone was seen (once, few, many), or a class if it is expanded.

cdr3_aa cdr3_nt d_call j_call clone_size v_call
CASSLPGTGPTDTQYF TGTGCCAGCAGCTTACCCGGGACTGGCCCCACAGATACGCAGTATTTT NA TRBJ2-3 NA TRBV5-6
CAISESKQASSGNTIYF TGTGCCATCAGTGAGTCGAAACAGGCCAGCTCTGGAAACACCATATATTTT NA TRBJ1-3 NA TRBV10-3
CASSIHSYNEQFF TGTGCCAGTAGTATACATTCCTACAATGAGCAGTTCTTC NA TRBJ2-1 many TRBV19
CASSPLPGTSGGELFF TGTGCCAGCAGTCCCCTCCCCGGGACTAGCGGTGGGGAGCTGTTTTTT TRBD2 TRBJ2-2 NA TRBV27
CASSFRTGWEPQHF TGTGCCAGCAGTTTCAGGACAGGGTGGGAGCCCCAGCATTTT TRBD1 TRBJ1-5 NA TRBV6-5
CASSGGQGTGPQHF TGTGCCAGTAGTGGGGGGCAGGGGACAGGGCCCCAGCATTTT TRBD1 TRBJ1-5 NA TRBV19
CASAGTSGYNEQFF TGTGCCAGCGCCGGGACTAGCGGCTACAATGAGCAGTTCTTC TRBD2 TRBJ2-1 NA TRBV11-2
CASSPGEIYEQYF TGTGCCAGTAGTCCAGGGGAGATCTACGAGCAGTACTTC NA TRBJ2-7 NA TRBV19
CASTTGLAPGELFF TGTGCCAGCACCACAGGACTAGCCCCCGGGGAGCTGTTTTTT TRBD2 TRBJ2-2 NA TRBV7-3
CASSQYNEQFF TGTGCCAGCAGCCAGTACAATGAGCAGTTCTTC NA TRBJ2-1 NA TRBV11-2
CASSLQGDTDYEQYF TGCGCCAGCAGCTTGCAGGGGGATACGGACTACGAGCAGTACTTC TRBD1 TRBJ2-7 few TRBV5-1
CASSLGTNGYTF TGTGCCAGCAGCTTAGGCACAAATGGCTACACCTTC NA TRBJ1-2 NA TRBV7-9
CASSPGQGRGTEAFF TGTGCCAGCAGTCCCGGACAGGGTCGGGGCACTGAAGCTTTCTTT TRBD1 TRBJ1-1 once TRBV27
CASQYPQLAGGRTCNEQFF TGTGCCAGCCAATACCCCCAACTAGCGGGGGGGCGGACCTGCAATGAGCAGTTCTTC TRBD2 TRBJ2-1 NA TRBV7-9
CASSLLAGGTDEQFF TGTGCCAGCAGCTTGCTTGCGGGGGGAACGGATGAGCAGTTCTTC TRBD2 TRBJ2-1 NA TRBV5-4
CASTDRGRGYEQYF TGTGCCAGCACAGACAGGGGGCGAGGGTACGAGCAGTACTTC NA TRBJ2-7 NA TRBV21-1
CASSTGQGGEKLFF TGTGCCAGCAGCACCGGACAGGGAGGGGAAAAACTGTTTTTT TRBD1 TRBJ1-4 NA TRBV5-4
CASNTGTASGNTIYF TGTGCCAGCAATACCGGGACAGCCTCTGGAAACACCATATATTTT TRBD1 TRBJ1-3 NA TRBV6-5
CARLGLAVSYEQYF TGTGCCAGACTTGGATTAGCTGTGTCCTACGAGCAGTACTTC NA TRBJ2-7 NA TRBV7-9
CASSLAIGQSTEQYF TGTGCCAGCAGCTTAGCGATTGGTCAGTCCACGGAGCAGTACTTC NA TRBJ2-7 NA TRBV7-9
CATAYLGAREQYF TGTGCCACCGCCTACTTGGGGGCGCGGGAGCAGTACTTC NA TRBJ2-7 NA TRBV25-1
CASKFQGTDGYTF TGTGCCAGTAAGTTTCAGGGTACGGATGGCTACACCTTC NA TRBJ1-2 NA TRBV19
CASRVHGNTEAFF TGTGCCAGCAGAGTCCACGGTAACACTGAAGCTTTCTTT NA TRBJ1-1 few TRBV25-1
CASSLGQGAPGGELFF TGTGCCAGCAGCTTAGGACAGGGGGCCCCGGGGGGGGAGCTGTTTTTT TRBD1 TRBJ2-2 NA TRBV7-8
CASSPRDSPGGYEQYF TGTGCCAGCTCACCCCGGGACAGTCCAGGGGGATACGAGCAGTACTTC TRBD1 TRBJ2-7 NA TRBV18
CASRGDRRIYEQYF TGTGCCAGCAGGGGGGACAGGAGAATTTACGAGCAGTACTTC TRBD1 TRBJ2-7 NA TRBV6-5
CASSQVTGEQYF TGTGCCAGCAGCCAAGTAACGGGCGAGCAGTACTTC NA TRBJ2-7 NA TRBV3-1/TRBV3-2
CASSPVGRSYEQYF TGTGCCAGCTCACCAGTCGGGAGGTCCTACGAGCAGTACTTC TRBD2 TRBJ2-7 NA TRBV18
CASSPVRFGELFF TGTGCCAGCAGCCCAGTTCGTTTCGGGGAGCTGTTTTTT NA TRBJ2-2 NA TRBV6-4
CASSFSPGLAGETQYF TGCGCCAGCAGCTTCTCTCCGGGACTAGCGGGGGAGACCCAGTACTTC TRBD2 TRBJ2-5 NA TRBV5-1
CASSFNFQRGEDGELFF TGTGCCAGCAGCTTCAACTTCCAGCGGGGGGAAGACGGGGAGCTGTTTTTT TRBD2 TRBJ2-2 few TRBV11-2
CATSRDAVLNTEAFF TGTGCCACCAGCAGAGACGCGGTCCTGAACACTGAAGCTTTCTTT NA TRBJ1-1 NA TRBV15
CASSLGPNTNTGELFF TGTGCCAGCAGCTTAGGGCCAAACACGAACACCGGGGAGCTGTTTTTT NA TRBJ2-2 NA TRBV7-9
CASSPQGARGTDTQYF TGTGCCAGCAGCCCCCAGGGGGCGCGGGGCACAGATACGCAGTATTTT TRBD1 TRBJ2-3 NA TRBV7-6
CASSLSRSSNYGYTF TGTGCCAGCAGCTTAAGTAGAAGCTCTAACTATGGCTACACCTTC NA TRBJ1-2 NA TRBV11-2
CASSSQGTGELFF TGTGCCAGCAGCTCGCAGGGGACCGGGGAGCTGTTTTTT NA TRBJ2-2 once TRBV5-4
CATMQGADEQFF TGTGCCACCATGCAGGGGGCCGATGAGCAGTTCTTC TRBD1 TRBJ2-1 NA TRBV6-5
CAISEGQGEVDNEQFF TGTGCCATCAGTGAGGGGCAGGGGGAGGTGGACAATGAGCAGTTCTTC NA TRBJ2-1 NA TRBV10-3
CASSQPPQGFATNEKLFF TGCGCCAGCAGCCAACCCCCCCAGGGGTTCGCAACTAATGAAAAACTGTTTTTT NA TRBJ1-4 NA TRBV4-1
CASSKGVTDTQYF TGTGCCAGCAGTAAGGGGGTCACAGATACGCAGTATTTT NA TRBJ2-3 NA TRBV11-1
CASSSRTSGDGETQYF TGTGCCAGCAGCTCCCGGACTAGCGGGGATGGGGAGACCCAGTACTTC TRBD2 TRBJ2-5 NA TRBV5-4
CASSLGSLGLAGAMETQYF TGCGCCAGCAGCTTGGGATCTTTGGGTCTAGCGGGGGCGATGGAGACCCAGTACTTC TRBD2 TRBJ2-5 NA TRBV5-1
CASSLANNEKLFF TGTGCCAGCAGTTTAGCGAATAATGAAAAACTGTTTTTT NA TRBJ1-4 NA TRBV6-5
CASSLRGRSGGTSTDTQYF TGCGCCAGCAGCTTGCGGGGGCGGAGCGGGGGCACTAGCACAGATACGCAGTATTTT TRBD2 TRBJ2-3 NA TRBV5-1
CSASRDYQETQYF TGCAGTGCTAGTCGGGACTACCAAGAGACCCAGTACTTC NA TRBJ2-5 NA TRBV20-1
CASTHQSRYNEQFF TGTGCCAGTACCCACCAGTCTCGATACAATGAGCAGTTCTTC NA TRBJ2-1 NA TRBV19
CASSAPGLAGGSTGELFF TGCGCCAGCAGCGCCCCGGGACTAGCGGGAGGATCAACCGGGGAGCTGTTTTTT TRBD2 TRBJ2-2 NA TRBV5-1
CASSRGLLSTDTQYF TGTGCCAGCAGCCGAGGACTTTTGAGCACAGATACGCAGTATTTT NA TRBJ2-3 NA TRBV6-2/TRBV6-3
CASSLEGLSVWLGNQPQHF TGTGCCAGCAGCTTAGAGGGGCTTTCAGTCTGGTTGGGCAATCAGCCCCAGCATTTT NA TRBJ1-5 once TRBV11-3
CSVLVTSGRFVDTQYF TGCAGCGTCCTCGTGACTAGCGGGAGGTTTGTAGATACGCAGTATTTT TRBD2 TRBJ2-3 few TRBV29-1
CASSLGTSGSVSFF TGTGCCAGCTCACTCGGGACTAGCGGGTCCGTCAGTTTCTTC TRBD2 TRBJ2-1 NA TRBV18